The clone carrying this TCR beta chain was found a few times. Study processing details: Estimated nucleated cell counts came from reference gene primer amplification. The repertoire was sequenced with immunoSEQ multiplex PCR; TCRdb's copy has only in-frame clones and lacks some. That table gives V, J and clone size, and the DNA gave D and trimming. The data contain roughly 63,000 clones, 65% to 75% of them singletons. This sample was taken from a study of blood T cell repertoires in COVID-19. Overall study: Some COVID-19 samples were acute and others convalescent; all came from the United States, Italy and Spain.

The CDR3 consists of 15 residues. J was trimmed by 2 bases and V by 2 bases; bases with no gene match: 3. From germline, CDR1 is MNHEY and CDR2 SVGEGT. This rearrangement joins TRBV6-2 or TRBV6-3 to TRBJ1-5; 7 bases line up with TRBD1. This TCR was sampled from a woman of 80 years or more with acute or convalescent COVID-19. The sample comprised peripheral blood. The CDR3 protein is CASSYTGEGNQPQHF. The CDR3 DNA reads as TGTGCCAGCAGTTACACAGGGGAAGGCAATCAGCCCCAGCATTTT.